The 14 T cell receptor beta chains given below trace back to one sample, sequenced in a study of breast tumors, draining lymph nodes, adjacent tissues. TCRdb analysed the multiplex PCR reads with MiXCR anew, one entry per CDR3 protein. The table lists 17,000 or so distinct CDR3 sequences, 55% to 75% of them singletons. Sequencing input: tumor-adjacent breast tissue. These receptors originate from a female donor with breast cancer. Some clones in this sample may be carry-over from other donors' samples.

This clonotype was observed at least ten times. The V gene is TRBV5-1, the J gene TRBJ2-5; D uncertain. With 1 base removed from V and 5 bases from J, the gap between germline ends came to 15 bases. CDR3 length: 15 amino acids. CDR1 is SGHRS, CDR2 YFSETQ, per germline. CDR3 in amino acids: CASSLISVGRETQYF. Written as DNA, the CDR3 is TGCGCCAGCAGCTTGATTTCGGTAGGACGGGAGACCCAGTACTTC.

This chain connects TRBV5-8 to TRBJ2-7; 14 bases are a match to TRBD2. Trimming cost V 3 bases and J 2 bases; bases outside gene matches: 1. The CDR3 contains 15 residues. CDR1 and CDR2 from the germline V gene are SGHTS and YDEGEE. The CDR3 region has the DNA TGTGCCAGCAGCTCGGGACTAGCGGGAGCCTACGAGCAGTACTTC. This codes for CASSSGLAGAYEQYF.

The chain recombines TRBV15 with TRBJ1-6; a possible D gene is TRBD1 (5 bases). Germline CDR1 and CDR2: LNHNV and YYDKDF (reference sequence). This CDR3 comprises 20 residues. Trimming removed 0 bases from V and 5 bases from J, with 23 bases in between. The CDR3 loop reads CATSRDRKVRRDPHNSPLHF. The CDR3 bases are TGTGCCACCAGCAGAGATAGGAAGGTCCGGCGGGACCCCCATAATTCACCCCTCCACTTT.

CDR3 residues: CAWSGQGAFYEKLFF. CDR3 DNA: TGTGCCTGGAGTGGGCAGGGGGCATTTTATGAAAAACTGTTTTTT. The chain has TRBV30 and TRBJ1-4, with TRBD1 identical over 8 bases. Germline V gene data show CDR1 as GTSNPN and CDR2 as SVGIG (reference sequence). This CDR3 is built from 15 residues. Trimming cost V 1 base and J 6 bases; bases outside gene matches: 7.

This clonotype was counted between two and nine times. This chain connects TRBV11-3 to TRBJ1-1, with D uncertain. Germline CDR1 is SGHNT and CDR2 is YENEEA. Between the trimmed V and J ends, which lost 2 bases and 1 base, there was a span of 8 bases. The CDR3 contains 14 residues. CDR3 region: CASSLKGGNTEAFF. The CDR3 DNA reads as TGTGCCAGCAGCTTAAAGGGAGGGAACACTGAAGCTTTCTTT.

This clonotype counts as medium-sized (0.01 to 0.1%). This chain joins TRBV4-1 and TRBJ2-5; 11 bases match TRBD2. Trimming cost V 1 base and J 2 bases; bases outside gene matches: 6. This CDR3 comprises 17 residues. Germline V lookup: CDR1 MGHRA, CDR2 YSYEKL. The DNA for the CDR3 is TGCGCCAGCAGCCAAGGGCCTAGCGGGGGGCCACAAGAGACCCAGTACTTC. As protein: CASSQGPSGGPQETQYF.

J is TRBJ2-7 and V is TRBV10-2, with D possibly TRBD2 on 6 matching bases. Germline assignment: CDR1 WSHSY and CDR2 SAAADI. Trimming took 3 bases from V and 5 from J, leaving 11 bases between them. The CDR3 consists of 13 residues. The CDR3 spells CASSERLGHEQYF. The DNA of the CDR3 is TGCGCCAGCAGTGAAAGACTAGGCCACGAGCAGTACTTC.

V is TRBV3-1 and J is TRBJ2-3; 8 bases are a match to TRBD1. The junction had 4 bases not matched to a gene; V was cut back by 4 bases and J by 7 bases. The V gene's germline CDR1 is LGHDT and CDR2 YNNKEL (reference sequence). The CDR3 is made up of 13 amino acids. The CDR3 DNA reads as TGTGCCAGCAGCCTGGGACAGGCGAATACGCAGTATTTT. Translated: CASSLGQANTQYF.

The chain carries TRBV6-1 and TRBJ1-5; the D gene is possibly TRBD1 (6 bases). V lost 5 bases, J lost 0 bases, and 11 bases lay in between. The germline gives CDR1 MNHNS, CDR2 SASEGT. The CDR3 extends over 15 amino acids. The CDR3 region has the DNA TGTGCCAGCAGTCATACAGGGTATAGCAATCAGCCCCAGCATTTT. Translation gives CASSHTGYSNQPQHF.

This chain links TRBV20-1 with TRBJ1-6, with D unclear. This CDR3 has 16 residues. V was shortened by 1 base and J by 0 bases, with 10 bases between the two germline ends. Per germline, CDR1 DFQATT and CDR2 SNEGSKA (reference sequence). CDR3 nucleotide sequence: TGCAGTGCTAGAGCATCCGCGAGCTCCTATAATTCACCCCTCCACTTT. The encoded protein is CSARASASSYNSPLHF.

By its share, this clonotype is medium-sized. The chain carries TRBV6-2 or TRBV6-3 and TRBJ2-7, with D uncertain. Germline V gene data show CDR1 as MNHEY and CDR2 as SVGEGT. The CDR3 has 13 residues. Between the trimmed V and J ends, which lost 0 bases and 5 bases, there was a span of 8 bases. CDR3 sequence reads: CASSYSNRDEQYV. Here the CDR3 DNA reads TGTGCCAGCAGTTACTCGAACCGGGACGAGCAGTACGTC.

The chain carries TRBV12-3 or TRBV12-4 and TRBJ2-5; D not resolved. Trimming left V 3 bases short and J 3 bases short, with 5 bases between. The CDR3 totals 12 residues. The CDR3 bases are TGTGCCAGCAGTTTGAACAAAGAGACCCAGTACTTC. Encoded protein: CASSLNKETQYF.

In this sample, this clonotype turned up once. This chain links TRBV20-1 with TRBJ2-7; 7 nucleotides match TRBD1. Germline values: CDR1 DFQATT, CDR2 SNEGSKA (reference sequence). This CDR3 has 13 amino acids. The J segment lost 2 bases and the V segment lost 3 bases, leaving 4 bases of the junction unmatched. CDR3: CSARDRTTYEQYF. The DNA for the CDR3 is TGCAGTGCTAGGGACAGGACAACCTACGAGCAGTACTTC.

This clonotype has just a few counts. This chain connects TRBV3-1 to TRBJ2-3; D is possibly TRBD2 (6 bases). This CDR3 is built from 14 residues. Germline loops: CDR1 LGHDT, CDR2 YNNKEL (reference sequence). The V end was cut by 3 bases, the J end by 0 bases, with 7 bases between. CDR3 coding DNA: TGTGCCAGCAGCCAGACTAGTAGCACAGATACGCAGTATTTT. As protein: CASSQTSSTDTQYF.